This T cell receptor (beta chain) was sequenced in a study of siplizumab effects on memory and regulatory T cells. Whole-study results and caveats: The mapping of alloreactive clones to unstimulated subsets covered only a minor fraction of them. Naive T cells seemed more diverse than memory cells and seemed major alloresponse contributors.

Comment on this clone: The antigen is not known.

The ends were cut back, 1 base at V and 6 bases at J, with 16 bases in the middle. The CDR3 consists of 16 residues. Germline V CDR1 and CDR2: SGHKS, YYEKEE (reference sequence). The data were produced by immunoSEQ multiplex PCR, yet TCRdb's version contains in-frame clones alone and is incomplete. Of about 110,000 clones listed, around nine tenths are singletons. The receptor comes from a human donor in good health. The V call is TRBV5-5, the J call TRBJ2-2; D is perhaps TRBD2 (5 bases). The sequenced material came from CD4+ T cells sorted from blood. In nucleotides, the CDR3 is TGTGCCAGCAGCTTGATTTCTAGCCTGGGCGCCGGGGAGCTGTTTTTT. Residues: CASSLISSLGAGELFF. Together with reference TRBV5-5 and TRBJ2-2, the CDR3 gives the full variable domain: DAGVTQSPTHLIKTRGQQVTLRCSPISGHKSVSWYQQVLGQGPQFIFQYYEKEERGRGNFPDRFSARQFPNYSSELNVNALLLGDSALYLCASSLISSLGAGELFFGEGSRLTVL.